This record concerns one T cell receptor (beta chain) sequence. A much larger clone differs from this one at a single base, so this may be a read error. The CDR3 does not close with the conserved phenylalanine or tryptophan, likely indicating a read error. Patients having uncontrolled infection, another autoimmune disease, pregnancy or lactation were not included. Every diagnosis used clinical symptoms, serum thyroxine and TRAb, thyroid ultrasound and orbital computed tomography. RNA transcripts were the template for amplifying TCR beta CDR3 regions. The TCR CDR3 first-round RT-PCR relied on the HTBI primer set. TCRdb re-derived calls from the multiplex PCR reads in MiXCR, one entry per CDR3 protein. The top ten clones hold under 55% of a sample with roughly 300,000 distinct CDR3 sequences, 18% of them seen once. These data come from a study of T cells in Graves' hyperthyroidism and ophthalmopathy.

After removal of 6 bases from V and 2 bases from J, the junction contained 5 bases not matched to a gene. Germline CDR1 and CDR2: SNHLY and FYNNEI. This CDR3 is built from 16 residues. The source is a woman in her 50s with Graves' hyperthyroidism. This chain links TRBV2 with TRBJ2-2; 11 bases fit TRBD2. Sequenced sample: blood. DNA for the CDR3: TGTGCCAGCAGCCTAACTAGCGGGAGAAACACCGGGGAGCTGTTTCTT. Protein: CASSLTSGRNTGELFL.